The rows below give T cell receptor beta chains drawn from one sample of a study of somatic mutations in cytotoxic T cells in rheumatoid arthritis. Only in-frame clones appear in the TCRdb table, and some are missing; sequencing was by immunoSEQ multiplex PCR. This table holds around 15,000 clones, approximately 74% found once. The sequenced sample consisted of CD8+ T cells sorted from blood. The source of these receptors is an adult with rheumatoid arthritis. Both conserved end residues are part of each CDR3. The D gene is left open where the match is weak. Clone size is given for some rows only: seen once, a few or many times, or a class if the clone is expanded.

d_call clone_size j_call v_call cdr3_aa cdr3_nt
. . TRBJ1-3 TRBV4-1 CASSPRQGSGNTIYF TGCGCCAGCAGCCCCCGTCAGGGGTCAGGAAACACCATATATTTT
. . TRBJ2-1 TRBV4-1 CASSQRLPAYNEQFF TGCGCCAGCAGCCAGAGACTTCCTGCCTACAATGAGCAGTTCTTC
. . TRBJ2-1 TRBV29-1 CSVPKGEGFGNEQFF TGCAGCGTTCCAAAGGGTGAGGGGTTCGGCAATGAGCAGTTCTTC
. . TRBJ2-7 TRBV7-2 CASSPGTPYSYEQYF TGTGCCAGCAGTCCTGGGACCCCATATAGTTACGAGCAGTACTTC
TRBD2 . TRBJ2-5 TRBV27 CASSPIAGGPQETQYF TGTGCCAGCAGTCCAATAGCGGGGGGACCCCAAGAGACCCAGTACTTC
. few TRBJ1-1 TRBV4-1 CASSQEVPLNTEAFF TGCGCCAGCAGCCAAGAGGTCCCATTGAACACTGAAGCTTTCTTT
. . TRBJ2-4 TRBV28 CASSLSSAGQPQYF TGTGCCAGCAGTTTATCGAGTGCGGGACAGCCCCAGTACTTC
TRBD2 . TRBJ2-3 TRBV28 CASRPLGLVDTQYF TGTGCCAGCAGGCCTCTAGGACTAGTGGATACGCAGTATTTT
TRBD1 medium-sized TRBJ1-6 TRBV6-1 CASPGQGDNSPLHF TGTGCCAGCCCAGGACAGGGGGATAATTCACCCCTCCACTTT
. . TRBJ2-1 TRBV6-6 CASSYSRTYNEQFF TGTGCCAGCAGTTACTCGAGAACCTACAATGAGCAGTTCTTC
. . TRBJ1-3 TRBV9 CASSVDQGGGNTIYF TGTGCCAGCAGCGTAGATCAGGGAGGTGGAAACACCATATATTTT
TRBD1 few TRBJ1-1 TRBV6-1 CASSETGITEAFF TGTGCCAGCAGCGAGACAGGGATCACTGAAGCTTTCTTT
. . TRBJ2-5 TRBV28 CASSGGGGTKSETQYF TGTGCCAGCAGCGGCGGGGGCGGTACCAAATCGGAGACCCAGTACTTC
. . TRBJ2-2 TRBV4-1 CASSQELPGTANTGELFF TGCGCCAGCAGCCAAGAACTCCCCGGGACGGCGAACACCGGGGAGCTGTTTTTT
TRBD1 . TRBJ2-7 TRBV5-6 CASSWDGQGNYEQYF TGTGCCAGCAGCTGGGACGGACAGGGGAACTACGAGCAGTACTTC
. . TRBJ1-6 TRBV6-5 CASGSGIVALHF TGTGCCAGCGGTAGTGGCATTGTGGCCCTCCACTTT
TRBD2 . TRBJ2-5 TRBV5-4 CASSTGGTSGGARETQYF TGTGCCAGCAGCACTGGCGGGACTAGCGGGGGGGCTAGGGAGACCCAGTACTTC
. . TRBJ1-6 TRBV2 CASSGAGSGNSPLHF TGTGCCAGCAGTGGGGCCGGCTCCGGTAATTCACCCCTCCACTTT
TRBD1 few TRBJ1-3 TRBV2 CASTQGYGNTIYF TGTGCCAGCACACAGGGGTATGGAAACACCATATATTTT
TRBD1 once TRBJ1-1 TRBV7-9 CASSLGGTGDTEAFF TGTGCCAGCAGCTTAGGTGGGACAGGGGACACTGAAGCTTTCTTT
TRBD1 . TRBJ1-1 TRBV7-8 CASSQGGGEAFF TGTGCCAGCAGCCAGGGGGGGGGAGAAGCTTTCTTT
. . TRBJ1-5 TRBV27 CASSFGPLNQPQHF TGTGCCAGCAGTTTTGGGCCCTTGAATCAGCCCCAGCATTTT
TRBD2 few TRBJ2-7 TRBV18 CASSAGGGTYEQYF TGTGCCAGCTCAGCAGGCGGGGGGACCTACGAGCAGTACTTC
TRBD1 . TRBJ1-2 TRBV7-6 CASSRQGAWGYTF TGTGCCAGCAGCCGACAGGGGGCGTGGGGCTACACCTTC
TRBD2 . TRBJ2-7 TRBV5-6 CASSLGGGLGYEQYF TGTGCCAGCAGCTTGGGGGGGGGATTGGGCTACGAGCAGTACTTC
TRBD2 . TRBJ2-2 TRBV13 CASSSGLAGTNTGELFF TGTGCCAGCAGCTCGGGACTAGCGGGTACGAACACCGGGGAGCTGTTTTTT
. . TRBJ2-7 TRBV4-1 CASSHRETYEQYF TGCGCCAGCAGCCACAGGGAAACCTACGAGCAGTACTTC
. . TRBJ1-3 TRBV2 CASSEGGSSGNTIYF TGTGCCAGCAGTGAAGGGGGGAGCTCTGGAAACACCATATATTTT
TRBD1 . TRBJ1-1 TRBV29-1 CSVEAGGTGFTEAFF TGCAGCGTTGAAGCGGGGGGGACAGGTTTCACTGAAGCTTTCTTT
. once TRBJ1-1 TRBV6-4 CASSDRSVNRNTEAFF TGTGCCAGCAGTGACCGGAGTGTGAACCGGAACACTGAAGCTTTCTTT
. large TRBJ1-1 TRBV6-1 CASSVGETEAFF TGTGCCAGCAGTGTTGGTGAAACTGAAGCTTTCTTT
. . TRBJ1-1 TRBV6-5 CASSHGGTTEAFF TGTGCCAGCAGCCACGGGGGAACCACTGAAGCTTTCTTT
. . TRBJ1-1 TRBV6-6 CASRPGMGAEAFF TGTGCCAGCCGGCCGGGGATGGGGGCTGAAGCTTTCTTT
. few TRBJ2-1 TRBV6-5 CASSYRGDEQFF TGTGCCAGCAGTTATCGGGGAGATGAGCAGTTCTTC
. . TRBJ2-7 TRBV6-6 CASSHDTQYEQYF TGTGCCAGCAGCCACGACACCCAATACGAGCAGTACTTC
TRBD2 few TRBJ2-3 TRBV6-4 CASSDSVGGAEGTQYF TGTGCCAGCAGTGACTCAGTCGGGGGGGCCGAAGGGACGCAGTATTTT
TRBD1 . TRBJ1-2 TRBV6-5 CASDRGPEDFGYTF TGTGCCAGCGACAGGGGGCCAGAGGATTTTGGCTACACCTTC
. . TRBJ1-1 TRBV27 CASSLAIQGTEAFF TGTGCCAGCAGTCTAGCCATCCAGGGCACTGAAGCTTTCTTT
. . TRBJ2-3 TRBV6-6 CASTDSALTDTQYF TGTGCCAGCACCGACAGTGCTCTCACAGATACGCAGTATTTT
. . TRBJ1-5 TRBV27 CASSFTTEGPQHF TGTGCCAGCAGTTTCACGACCGAGGGGCCCCAGCATTTT
. . TRBJ2-5 TRBV9 CASSVDPKETQYF TGTGCCAGCAGCGTAGATCCAAAAGAGACCCAGTACTTC
. . TRBJ2-7 TRBV28 CASSLVFYEQYF TGTGCCAGCAGTTTAGTGTTCTACGAGCAGTACTTC
. . TRBJ1-3 TRBV11-3 CASSLAGGGNTIYF TGTGCCAGCAGCTTAGCCGGCGGGGGAAACACCATATATTTT
TRBD2 . TRBJ2-7 TRBV27 CASSLSGLAAYEQYF TGTGCCAGCAGTTTGTCGGGACTAGCGGCCTACGAGCAGTACTTC
. . TRBJ2-2 TRBV6-4 CASSAGNTGELFF TGTGCCAGCAGTGCAGGGAACACCGGGGAGCTGTTTTTT
TRBD1 . TRBJ1-1 TRBV27 CASSLVGGQNTEAFF TGTGCCAGCAGTTTAGTAGGGGGCCAGAACACTGAAGCTTTCTTT
. few TRBJ2-7 TRBV21-1 CASSANQTGGFYEQYF TGTGCCAGCAGCGCGAACCAGACAGGCGGATTCTACGAGCAGTACTTC